This TCR beta chain was identified in a study of response to subunit inactivated influenza vaccine. TCRdb analysed the RT-PCR reads with MiXCR anew, one entry per CDR3 protein. Of roughly 550,000 distinct CDR3 sequences detected, approximately 22% appear once; the ten largest clones hold 2.5% to 3%. These data were likewise used in another study, on T cells expressing NK-cell markers. That work contributes: As the method of synthesis, 5'RACE template switching with UMIs yielded TCR beta cDNA. The study drew TCR beta repertoires from sorted CD3+CD56+NKG2C+, CD3+CD56+NKG2C- and CD3+CD56-NKG2C+ T cells. Serological testing identified most of the eight sequenced donors as HCMV-seropositive and one as seronegative. Restricting sorting to alpha-beta TCR T cells was achieved in several experiments by an anti-gamma-delta TCR antibody. Similarly, these clonotypes led the CD3+CD56-NKG2C+ fraction as well in a few donors.

The sample in question was CD4+ T cells sorted from PBMCs, obtained about 11 days after vaccination. The clonotype comes from a man in his fifties who received an inactivated influenza vaccine.

CDR3 amino acids: CSVNRDRGGNTEAFF. The CDR3 nucleotides read TGCAGCGTTAACCGGGACAGGGGGGGTAACACTGAAGCTTTCTTT. The gene calls are TRBV29-1 and TRBJ1-1; 11 bases are a match to TRBD1. This CDR3 contains 15 residues. Germline V gene lookup returns CDR1 SQVTM and CDR2 ANQGSEA. J lost 2 bases, V lost 5 bases, and 7 bases had no gene match.